This T cell receptor beta chain stems from a study of control samples from healthy donors and cancer patients. Profiled with immunoSEQ multiplex PCR; TCRdb holds only in-frame clones, not every one. The sample has over 150,000 clones, around 90% seen once; the top ten hold around 1.5%. This clone was counted only a few times. CDR3 length: 13 amino acids. V was cut by 1 base and J by 3 bases, with 6 bases left in between. In germline, CDR1 is SEHNR, CDR2 FQNEAQ (reference sequence). The source material was blood. This rearrangement joins TRBV7-9 to TRBJ1-2, with D possibly TRBD1 on 6 matching bases. This receptor was identified in a man aged 25 to 40 in good health. CDR3 in DNA: TGTGCCAGCAGCTTAGGACAGGACTATGGCTACACCTTC. It codes for CASSLGQDYGYTF. The complete variable domain, with remaining parts taken from reference TRBV7-9 and TRBJ1-2, reads DTGVSQNPRHKITKRGQNVTFRCDPISEHNRLYWYRQTLGQGPEFLTYFQNEAQLEKSRLLSDRFSAERPKGSFSTLEIQRTEQGDSAMYLCASSLGQDYGYTFGSGTRLTVV.